Here is one T cell receptor beta chain with its context. Trimming stripped 0 bases from V and 9 bases from J, with 12 bases between. There are 14 residues in the CDR3. CDR1 and CDR2 from the germline V gene are ENHRY and SYGVKD. Generated by immunoSEQ multiplex PCR, the TCRdb table keeps only in-frame clones and is missing some. Among 95,000 to 130,000 clones, 70% to 85% were seen once, and the ten largest hold roughly 7.1%. This entry belongs to a study of blood T cell repertoires in COVID-19. The overall study: The samples span acute and convalescent COVID-19 from the United States, Italy and Spain. In each case, the material was cDNA or gDNA derived from T cells, B-cell-depleted T cells, or PBMCs.

The chain couples TRBV10-3 to TRBJ1-3; D uncertain. The sequenced sample was peripheral blood. This TCR came from a man aged 65 to 85 with active or convalescent COVID-19. The CDR3 sequence: CAISESLTGFTIYF. The CDR3 region has the DNA TGTGCCATCAGTGAGTCTCTAACGGGGTTCACCATATATTTT.